This is a list of T cell receptor beta chains from one sample in a study of PD-1 blockade in classical Hodgkin lymphoma. TCRdb keeps only in-frame clones here, not all; method: immunoSEQ multiplex PCR. The table lists some 10,000 clones, approximately 84% of them singletons. Sequencing was performed on CD8+ T cells from blood, taken before the fourth cycle of nivolumab. The receptors stem from a human donor with classical Hodgkin lymphoma. The donor label of this sample is uncertain. Both conserved end residues are part of each CDR3. D genes are given only for firm matches. Clone size, where shown, is once, few, many, or a class for clones that have expanded.

v_gene: TRBV5-6; abundance: -; d_gene: TRBD1; j_gene: TRBJ2-7; CDR3aa: CASSDWDRISYEQYF; CDR3nt: TGTGCCAGCAGCGATTGGGACAGGATCTCCTACGAGCAGTACTTC
v_gene: TRBV28; abundance: -; d_gene: -; j_gene: TRBJ1-6; CDR3aa: CASSLEQGYNSPLHF; CDR3nt: TGTGCCAGCAGTTTAGAACAGGGTTATAATTCACCCCTCCACTTT
v_gene: TRBV7-9; abundance: -; d_gene: TRBD2; j_gene: TRBJ2-3; CDR3aa: CASSLGLAGVSMDTQYF; CDR3nt: TGTGCCAGCAGCTTAGGACTAGCGGGAGTATCGATGGATACGCAGTATTTT
v_gene: TRBV1; abundance: -; d_gene: -; j_gene: TRBJ2-5; CDR3aa: CTSSQDRKVAGNCSQYF; CDR3nt: TGCACCAGCAGCCAAGATCGAAAAGTAGCGGGAAATTGTAGCCAGTACTTC
v_gene: TRBV5-6; abundance: -; d_gene: -; j_gene: TRBJ1-1; CDR3aa: CASSLAGHENTEAFF; CDR3nt: TGTGCCAGCAGCTTGGCCGGACACGAGAACACTGAAGCTTTCTTT
v_gene: TRBV27; abundance: -; d_gene: -; j_gene: TRBJ2-1; CDR3aa: CASSQGAGGNEQFF; CDR3nt: TGTGCCAGCAGCCAGGGGGCGGGAGGCAATGAGCAGTTCTTC
v_gene: TRBV27; abundance: -; d_gene: TRBD1; j_gene: TRBJ2-7; CDR3aa: CASSLAGTGAEQYF; CDR3nt: TGTGCCAGCAGTTTAGCCGGGACAGGGGCCGAGCAGTACTTC
v_gene: TRBV11-1; abundance: once; d_gene: -; j_gene: TRBJ2-7; CDR3aa: CASSFDNYEQYF; CDR3nt: TGTGCCAGCAGCTTCGACAACTACGAGCAGTACTTC
v_gene: TRBV5-8; abundance: -; d_gene: -; j_gene: TRBJ2-5; CDR3aa: CASSLTPSGEGETQYF; CDR3nt: TGTGCCAGCAGCCTCACCCCCTCAGGGGAGGGAGAGACCCAGTACTTC
v_gene: TRBV29-1; abundance: -; d_gene: TRBD1; j_gene: TRBJ1-2; CDR3aa: CSVEWTGDLSLGYTF; CDR3nt: TGCAGCGTTGAATGGACAGGGGATTTGTCCCTTGGCTACACCTTC
v_gene: TRBV21-1; abundance: few; d_gene: -; j_gene: TRBJ2-7; CDR3aa: CASSKATGGGSYEQYF; CDR3nt: TGTGCCAGCAGCAAAGCGACCGGAGGCGGGTCCTACGAGCAGTACTTC
v_gene: TRBV27; abundance: -; d_gene: TRBD2; j_gene: TRBJ2-1; CDR3aa: CASSLWAGATYNEQFF; CDR3nt: TGTGCCAGCAGTTTATGGGCGGGAGCGACCTACAATGAGCAGTTCTTC
v_gene: TRBV25-1; abundance: -; d_gene: -; j_gene: TRBJ2-6; CDR3aa: CASNSGSSGANVLTF; CDR3nt: TGTGCCAGCAATTCAGGTTCCTCTGGGGCCAACGTCCTGACTTTC
v_gene: TRBV27; abundance: once; d_gene: TRBD1; j_gene: TRBJ1-1; CDR3aa: CASSFDRDTEAFF; CDR3nt: TGTGCCAGCTCGTTCGACAGGGACACTGAAGCTTTCTTT
v_gene: TRBV5-6; abundance: once; d_gene: -; j_gene: TRBJ2-1; CDR3aa: CASKVDTTSYNEQFF; CDR3nt: TGTGCCAGCAAGGTAGACACAACCTCCTACAATGAGCAGTTCTTC
v_gene: TRBV4-1; abundance: -; d_gene: -; j_gene: TRBJ2-7; CDR3aa: CASSPNGHEQYF; CDR3nt: TGCGCCAGCAGCCCCAATGGCCACGAGCAGTACTTC
v_gene: TRBV21-1; abundance: once; d_gene: -; j_gene: TRBJ2-2; CDR3aa: CASRLFFYTGLTGELFF; CDR3nt: TGTGCCAGCAGGTTATTTTTCTACACAGGCTTGACCGGGGAGCTGTTTTTT
v_gene: TRBV19; abundance: -; d_gene: TRBD1; j_gene: TRBJ2-2; CDR3aa: CASSADRGEDTGELFF; CDR3nt: TGTGCCAGTAGTGCAGACAGGGGCGAGGACACCGGGGAGCTGTTTTTT
v_gene: TRBV5-1; abundance: few; d_gene: -; j_gene: TRBJ2-7; CDR3aa: CASSLGSDYEQYF; CDR3nt: TGCGCCAGCAGCCTGGGGAGCGACTACGAGCAGTACTTC
v_gene: TRBV5-6; abundance: once; d_gene: TRBD2; j_gene: TRBJ2-1; CDR3aa: CASSFGLADYNEQFF; CDR3nt: TGTGCCAGCAGCTTCGGACTAGCGGACTACAATGAGCAGTTCTTC
v_gene: TRBV2; abundance: -; d_gene: -; j_gene: TRBJ2-1; CDR3aa: CASSWFVLRGSGHNEQFF; CDR3nt: TGTGCCAGCAGCTGGTTCGTCCTGAGGGGTAGCGGACACAATGAGCAGTTCTTC
v_gene: TRBV5-4; abundance: once; d_gene: -; j_gene: TRBJ2-7; CDR3aa: CASSMGLSLYEQYF; CDR3nt: TGTGCCAGCAGCATGGGACTGTCCTTATACGAGCAGTACTTC
v_gene: TRBV11-2; abundance: -; d_gene: TRBD2; j_gene: TRBJ2-1; CDR3aa: CASSITSGPYNEQFF; CDR3nt: TGTGCCAGCAGCATAACTAGCGGGCCGTACAATGAGCAGTTCTTC
v_gene: TRBV6-1; abundance: -; d_gene: -; j_gene: TRBJ1-2; CDR3aa: CASERDGGYTF; CDR3nt: TGTGCCAGTGAACGCGATGGTGGCTACACCTTC
v_gene: TRBV28; abundance: -; d_gene: -; j_gene: TRBJ2-1; CDR3aa: CASSLGGTTYNEQFF; CDR3nt: TGTGCCAGCAGTTTGGGCGGGACAACCTACAATGAGCAGTTCTTC
v_gene: TRBV5-5; abundance: once; d_gene: TRBD2; j_gene: TRBJ2-7; CDR3aa: CASSLWSPGTSSNEQYF; CDR3nt: TGTGCCAGCAGCTTGTGGTCTCCCGGGACTAGCTCAAACGAGCAGTACTTC
v_gene: TRBV5-1; abundance: -; d_gene: -; j_gene: TRBJ1-1; CDR3aa: CASSFFPQGTEAFF; CDR3nt: TGCGCCAGCAGCTTTTTTCCCCAGGGGACTGAAGCTTTCTTT
v_gene: TRBV7-9; abundance: -; d_gene: -; j_gene: TRBJ2-1; CDR3aa: CASRRENNNEQFF; CDR3nt: TGTGCCAGCAGACGGGAGAACAACAATGAGCAGTTCTTC
v_gene: TRBV13; abundance: -; d_gene: TRBD1; j_gene: TRBJ1-2; CDR3aa: CASSLGTGNYGYTF; CDR3nt: TGTGCCAGCAGCTTAGGGACAGGGAACTATGGCTACACCTTC
v_gene: TRBV5-5; abundance: -; d_gene: -; j_gene: TRBJ1-2; CDR3aa: CASSLASQGYGYTF; CDR3nt: TGTGCCAGCAGCTTGGCTAGTCAGGGGTATGGCTACACCTTC
v_gene: TRBV4-1; abundance: -; d_gene: -; j_gene: TRBJ1-2; CDR3aa: CASAGQGNYGYTF; CDR3nt: TGCGCCAGCGCCGGGCAGGGTAACTATGGCTACACCTTC
v_gene: TRBV11-3; abundance: -; d_gene: -; j_gene: TRBJ2-7; CDR3aa: CASSLVAGTYEQYF; CDR3nt: TGTGCCAGCAGCTTAGTGGCGGGGACCTACGAGCAGTACTTC
v_gene: TRBV11-3; abundance: -; d_gene: -; j_gene: TRBJ2-1; CDR3aa: CASSLESSGGVYNEQFF; CDR3nt: TGTGCCAGCAGCTTAGAAAGTTCTGGGGGAGTCTACAATGAGCAGTTCTTC
v_gene: TRBV4-1; abundance: once; d_gene: TRBD2; j_gene: TRBJ2-3; CDR3aa: CASSSGRDTQYF; CDR3nt: TGCGCCAGCAGTAGCGGGAGGGATACGCAGTATTTT
v_gene: TRBV28; abundance: -; d_gene: -; j_gene: TRBJ2-7; CDR3aa: CASSSRLRTSPYEQYF; CDR3nt: TGTGCCAGCAGTTCCCGGTTAAGGACAAGTCCCTACGAGCAGTACTTC
v_gene: TRBV7-9; abundance: -; d_gene: -; j_gene: TRBJ2-1; CDR3aa: CASSPPGDEQFF; CDR3nt: TGTGCCAGCAGCCCGCCAGGGGATGAGCAGTTCTTC
v_gene: TRBV7-6; abundance: -; d_gene: TRBD1; j_gene: TRBJ1-1; CDR3aa: CASSYTGVTEAFF; CDR3nt: TGTGCCAGCAGCTACACAGGGGTAACTGAAGCTTTCTTT
v_gene: TRBV15; abundance: -; d_gene: -; j_gene: TRBJ1-4; CDR3aa: CATSRAPIPVFNEKLFF; CDR3nt: TGTGCCACCAGCAGGGCCCCCATCCCAGTATTTAATGAAAAACTGTTTTTT
v_gene: TRBV11-1; abundance: -; d_gene: -; j_gene: TRBJ2-4; CDR3aa: CASSLQGTVDIQYF; CDR3nt: TGTGCCAGCAGCTTGCAGGGGACGGTGGACATTCAGTACTTC
v_gene: TRBV11-2; abundance: -; d_gene: TRBD2; j_gene: TRBJ2-7; CDR3aa: CASSLGGDYEQYF; CDR3nt: TGTGCCAGCAGCTTGGGAGGGGACTACGAGCAGTACTTC
v_gene: TRBV19; abundance: few; d_gene: -; j_gene: TRBJ1-2; CDR3aa: CASSIAASNYGYTF; CDR3nt: TGTGCCAGTAGTATAGCTGCCAGTAACTATGGCTACACCTTC
v_gene: TRBV29-1; abundance: -; d_gene: -; j_gene: TRBJ1-3; CDR3aa: CSATPTEPSGNTIYF; CDR3nt: TGCAGCGCGACCCCCACAGAACCCTCTGGAAACACCATATATTTT
v_gene: TRBV6-6; abundance: -; d_gene: -; j_gene: TRBJ1-1; CDR3aa: CASNPTGNTEAFF; CDR3nt: TGTGCCAGCAACCCCACAGGGAACACTGAAGCTTTCTTT
v_gene: TRBV19; abundance: -; d_gene: TRBD1; j_gene: TRBJ1-5; CDR3aa: CASNPHRDRGQGPQHF; CDR3nt: TGTGCCAGTAATCCTCACCGGGACAGGGGGCAGGGGCCCCAGCATTTT
v_gene: TRBV6-1; abundance: -; d_gene: -; j_gene: TRBJ1-3; CDR3aa: CASFDFSSGNTIYF; CDR3nt: TGTGCCAGTTTCGACTTTTCCTCTGGAAACACCATATATTTT
v_gene: TRBV7-9; abundance: -; d_gene: -; j_gene: TRBJ1-1; CDR3aa: CASSLDGGPDTEAFF; CDR3nt: TGTGCCAGCAGCTTAGACGGGGGGCCAGACACTGAAGCTTTCTTT
v_gene: TRBV10-3; abundance: -; d_gene: TRBD1; j_gene: TRBJ2-1; CDR3aa: CAISPTGSSYNEQFF; CDR3nt: TGTGCCATCAGCCCGACAGGGTCCTCCTACAATGAGCAGTTCTTC
v_gene: TRBV28; abundance: -; d_gene: -; j_gene: TRBJ1-2; CDR3aa: CASSLFWGNENYGYTF; CDR3nt: TGTGCCAGCAGTTTATTTTGGGGGAATGAGAACTATGGCTACACCTTC
v_gene: TRBV5-4; abundance: once; d_gene: -; j_gene: TRBJ2-7; CDR3aa: CASRPVVGIPGPPSGEQYF; CDR3nt: TGTGCCAGCAGGCCTGTAGTCGGGATTCCGGGCCCCCCATCAGGCGAGCAGTACTTC
v_gene: TRBV19; abundance: -; d_gene: -; j_gene: TRBJ1-1; CDR3aa: CASSIGSTEAFF; CDR3nt: TGTGCCAGTAGTATTGGTAGCACTGAAGCTTTCTTT
v_gene: TRBV7-6; abundance: -; d_gene: TRBD2; j_gene: TRBJ2-1; CDR3aa: CASSLGLAGVEEQFF; CDR3nt: TGTGCCAGCAGCTTAGGTCTAGCGGGAGTTGAAGAGCAGTTCTTC
v_gene: TRBV4-3; abundance: -; d_gene: TRBD2; j_gene: TRBJ2-7; CDR3aa: CASSQDRWLAGPYEQYF; CDR3nt: TGCGCCAGCAGCCAAGATAGGTGGCTAGCGGGACCCTACGAGCAGTACTTC
v_gene: TRBV19; abundance: -; d_gene: -; j_gene: TRBJ2-5; CDR3aa: CASSIFSTGTKETQYF; CDR3nt: TGTGCCAGTAGTATCTTCTCGACCGGGACAAAAGAGACCCAGTACTTC
v_gene: TRBV10-3; abundance: -; d_gene: -; j_gene: TRBJ2-7; CDR3aa: CAVSDRDSYEQYF; CDR3nt: TGTGCCGTCAGTGACCGGGACTCCTACGAGCAGTACTTC
v_gene: TRBV6-4; abundance: -; d_gene: TRBD2; j_gene: TRBJ2-1; CDR3aa: CASSVTSGDYNEQFF; CDR3nt: TGTGCCAGCAGTGTAACTAGCGGGGACTACAATGAGCAGTTCTTC
v_gene: TRBV5-5; abundance: -; d_gene: TRBD1; j_gene: TRBJ2-2; CDR3aa: CADGTGGTGELFF; CDR3nt: TGTGCCGACGGGACAGGGGGGACCGGGGAGCTGTTTTTT
v_gene: TRBV29-1; abundance: -; d_gene: -; j_gene: TRBJ1-1; CDR3aa: CSGVRNTEAFF; CDR3nt: TGCAGCGGGGTAAGGAACACTGAAGCTTTCTTT